This TCR beta chain was documented in a study of beta chain features in type 1 diabetes. Study-level results: Type 1 diabetes patients had TCRB CDR3s that were shorter (moderately but significantly so) in all four CD4+ subsets. More deletions and fewer insertions at VDJ junctions were found in patients with type 1 diabetes.

Sequenced material consisted of expressed TCRB transcripts (all of the isolated RNA was reverse transcribed). The average read count of naive, central memory and regulatory T cell samples was approximately 3.5 million. The repertoire was sequenced with immunoSEQ multiplex PCR; TCRdb's copy has only in-frame clones and lacks some. The table has roughly 150,000 clones, 7.8% seen once; the top ten hold approximately 0.85%. CDR3 length equals 13 residues. Trimming removed 7 bases at V and 0 bases at J, with 9 bases between. Germline CDR1 and CDR2: LNHNV and YYDKDF (reference sequence). On average, the one heparinised blood draw given by each donor was roughly 100 mL. Concerning this clone: Its antigen is not identified.

Sequences were obtained from central memory CD4+ T cells from blood. This chain joins TRBV15 and TRBJ2-5; TRBD2 is a possible D gene (6 bases). The sequence was obtained from a woman in her thirties or forties with type 1 diabetes. The CDR3 region has the DNA TGTGCCACCAACCGGGGGAACCAAGAGACCCAGTACTTC. Its translation: CATNRGNQETQYF. Supplemented by reference TRBV15 and TRBJ2-5, the full variable domain reads DAMVIQNPRYQVTQFGKPVTLSCSQTLNHNVMYWYQQKSSQAPKLLFHYYDKDFNNEADTPDNFQSRRPNTSFCFLDIRSPGLGDTAMYLCATNRGNQETQYFGPGTRLLVL.